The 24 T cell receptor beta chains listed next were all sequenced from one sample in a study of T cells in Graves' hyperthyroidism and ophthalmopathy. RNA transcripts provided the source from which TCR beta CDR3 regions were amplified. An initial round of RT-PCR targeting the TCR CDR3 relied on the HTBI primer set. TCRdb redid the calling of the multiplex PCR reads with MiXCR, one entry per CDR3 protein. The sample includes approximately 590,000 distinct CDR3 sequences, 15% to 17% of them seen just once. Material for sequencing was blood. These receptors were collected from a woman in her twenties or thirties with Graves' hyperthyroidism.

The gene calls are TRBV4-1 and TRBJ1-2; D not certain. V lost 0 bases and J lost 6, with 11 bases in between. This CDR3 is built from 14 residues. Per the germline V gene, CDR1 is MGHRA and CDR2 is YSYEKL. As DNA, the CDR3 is TGCGCCAGCAGCCAAGAGCTCCAGGATAATGGCTACACCTTC. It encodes CASSQELQDNGYTF.

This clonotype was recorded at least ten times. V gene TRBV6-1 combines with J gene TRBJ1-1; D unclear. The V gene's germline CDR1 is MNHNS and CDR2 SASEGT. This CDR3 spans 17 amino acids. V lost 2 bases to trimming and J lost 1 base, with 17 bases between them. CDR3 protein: CASSEFYISYTNTEAFF. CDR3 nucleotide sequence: TGTGCCAGCAGTGAATTCTACATTTCCTATACGAACACTGAAGCTTTCTTT.

The CDR3 here is CASSYGTGNIQYF. CDR3 nucleotides: TGTGCCAGCAGTTATGGGACTGGAAACATTCAGTACTTC. The rearrangement links TRBV6-2 or TRBV6-3 to TRBJ2-4; TRBD2 might be the D (6 bases). The CDR3 sequence is 13 residues long. Trimming took 3 bases from V and 6 from J, leaving 9 bases between them. Germline V CDR1 and CDR2: MNHEY, SVGEGT.

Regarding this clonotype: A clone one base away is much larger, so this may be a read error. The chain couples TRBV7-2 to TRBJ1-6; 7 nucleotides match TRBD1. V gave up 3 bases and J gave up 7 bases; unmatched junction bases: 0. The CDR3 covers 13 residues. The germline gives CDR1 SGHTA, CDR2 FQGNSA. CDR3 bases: TGTGCCAGCAGCTTGGACAGGAATTCACCCCTCCACTTT. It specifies CASSLDRNSPLHF.

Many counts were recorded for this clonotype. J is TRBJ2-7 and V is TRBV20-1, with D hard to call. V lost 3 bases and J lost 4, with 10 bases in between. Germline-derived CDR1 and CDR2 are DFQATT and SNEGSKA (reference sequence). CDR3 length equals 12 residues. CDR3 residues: CSASSTPYEQYF. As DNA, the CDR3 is TGCAGTGCTAGCTCTACCCCGTACGAGCAGTACTTC.

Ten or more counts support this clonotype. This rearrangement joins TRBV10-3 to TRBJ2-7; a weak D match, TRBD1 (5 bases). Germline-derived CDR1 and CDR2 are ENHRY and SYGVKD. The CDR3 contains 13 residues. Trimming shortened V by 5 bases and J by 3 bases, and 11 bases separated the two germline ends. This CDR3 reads CAISIDSYYEQYF. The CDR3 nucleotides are TGTGCCATCAGTATAGACAGCTACTACGAGCAGTACTTC.

DNA for the CDR3: TGTGCCAGCAGCTATCTCATGAGGGGAGACAACTACAATGAGCAGTTCTTC. Amino acids: CASSYLMRGDNYNEQFF. The J gene is TRBJ2-1, the V gene TRBV11-2; D may correspond to TRBD1 or TRBD2 (5 bases each). The length of the CDR3 is 17 residues. Deletions cut 4 bases from V and 3 bases from J, with 19 bases between. The germline V gene encodes CDR1 SGHAT and CDR2 FQNNGV.

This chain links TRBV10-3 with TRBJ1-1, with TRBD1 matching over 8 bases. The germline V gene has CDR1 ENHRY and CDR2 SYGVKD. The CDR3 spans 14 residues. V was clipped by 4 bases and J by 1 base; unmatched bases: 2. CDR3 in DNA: TGTGCCATCAGTGGGGACAGGTCGAACACTGAAGCTTTCTTT. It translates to CAISGDRSNTEAFF.

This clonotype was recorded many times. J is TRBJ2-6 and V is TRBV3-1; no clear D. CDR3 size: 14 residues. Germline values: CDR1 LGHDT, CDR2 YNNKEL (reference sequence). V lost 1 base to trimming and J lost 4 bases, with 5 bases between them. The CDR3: CASSQGEGANVLTF. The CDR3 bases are TGTGCCAGCAGCCAAGGAGAGGGGGCCAACGTCCTGACTTTC. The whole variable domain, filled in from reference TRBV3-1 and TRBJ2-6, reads DTAVSQTPKYLVTQMGNDKSIKCEQNLGHDTMYWYKQDSKKFLKIMFSYNNKELIINETVPNRFSPKSPDKAHLNLHINSLELGDSAVYFCASSQGEGANVLTFGAGSRLTVL.

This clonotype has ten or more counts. The CDR3 coding sequence is TGTGCCAGCAGTTTATCGATACTAGCGGGAGGCTACGAGCAGTACTTC. Its translation is CASSLSILAGGYEQYF. The chain links TRBV27 to TRBJ2-7; TRBD2 matches at 12 bases. This CDR3 comprises 16 residues. Trimming removed 0 bases from V and 3 bases from J; junction bases left unmatched: 3. Germline V gives CDR1 MNHEY, CDR2 SMNVEV (reference sequence).

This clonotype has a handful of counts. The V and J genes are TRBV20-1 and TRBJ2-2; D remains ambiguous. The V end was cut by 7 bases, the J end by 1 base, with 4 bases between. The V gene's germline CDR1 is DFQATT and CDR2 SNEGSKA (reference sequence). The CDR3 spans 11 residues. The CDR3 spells CSVENTGELFF. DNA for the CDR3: TGCAGTGTAGAGAACACCGGGGAGCTGTTTTTT.

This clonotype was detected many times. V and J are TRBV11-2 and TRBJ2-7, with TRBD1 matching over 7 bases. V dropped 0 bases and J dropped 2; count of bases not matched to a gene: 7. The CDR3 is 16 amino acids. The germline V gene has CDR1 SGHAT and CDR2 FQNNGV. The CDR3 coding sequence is TGTGCCAGCAGCTTAGATTGGGACAGCCGTACCTACGAGCAGTACTTC. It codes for CASSLDWDSRTYEQYF. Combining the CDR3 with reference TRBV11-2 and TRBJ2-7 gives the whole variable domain EAGVAQSPRYKIIEKRQSVAFWCNPISGHATLYWYQQILGQGPKLLIQFQNNGVVDDSQLPKDRFSAERLKGVDSTLKIQPAKLEDSAVYLCASSLDWDSRTYEQYFGPGTRLTVT.

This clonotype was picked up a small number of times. The CDR3, as DNA: TGTGCCAGCAGCCAAGATCGGGGGGCCAACGTCCTGACTTTC. This sequence encodes CASSQDRGANVLTF. The chain couples TRBV4-2 to TRBJ2-6, with D unclear. Germline CDR1 reads LGHNA; CDR2 reads YNFKEQ. This CDR3 comprises 14 residues. The V end was cut by 0 bases, the J end by 4 bases, with 4 bases between.

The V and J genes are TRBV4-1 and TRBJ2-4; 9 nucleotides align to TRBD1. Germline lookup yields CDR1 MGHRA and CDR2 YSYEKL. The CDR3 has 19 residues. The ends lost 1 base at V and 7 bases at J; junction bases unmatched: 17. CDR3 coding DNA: TGCGCCAGCAGCCAAGGAAGTCAGGGACAGGGTAATGTCAGGAACATTCAGTACTTC. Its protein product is CASSQGSQGQGNVRNIQYF.

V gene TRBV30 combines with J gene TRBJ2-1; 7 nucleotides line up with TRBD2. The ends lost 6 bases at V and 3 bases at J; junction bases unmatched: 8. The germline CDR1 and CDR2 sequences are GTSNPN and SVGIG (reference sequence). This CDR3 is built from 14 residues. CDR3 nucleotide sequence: TGTGCCTGTAACCCCGGACTAGGCTACAATGAGCAGTTCTTC. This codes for CACNPGLGYNEQFF.

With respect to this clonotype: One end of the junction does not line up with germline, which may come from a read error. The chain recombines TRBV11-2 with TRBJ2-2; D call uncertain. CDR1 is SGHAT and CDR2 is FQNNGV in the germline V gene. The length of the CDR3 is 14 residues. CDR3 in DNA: TGCGCCAGCAGCGCCGACACCCTCACCGGGGAGCTGTTTTTT. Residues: CASSADTLTGELFF.

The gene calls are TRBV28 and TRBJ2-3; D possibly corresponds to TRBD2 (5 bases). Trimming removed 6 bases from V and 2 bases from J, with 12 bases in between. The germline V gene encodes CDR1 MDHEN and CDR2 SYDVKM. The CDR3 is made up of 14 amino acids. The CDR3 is CASSGAEITDTQYF. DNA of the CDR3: TGTGCCAGCAGCGGAGCGGAGATCACAGATACGCAGTATTTT.

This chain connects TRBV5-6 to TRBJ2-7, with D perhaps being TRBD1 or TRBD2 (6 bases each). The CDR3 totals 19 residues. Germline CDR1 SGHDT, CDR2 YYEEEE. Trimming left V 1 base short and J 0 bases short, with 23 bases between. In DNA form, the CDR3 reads TGTGCCAGCAGCTTGATACCGAAGAACAGGGCGGGGAGCTCCTACGAGCAGTACTTC. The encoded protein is CASSLIPKNRAGSSYEQYF.

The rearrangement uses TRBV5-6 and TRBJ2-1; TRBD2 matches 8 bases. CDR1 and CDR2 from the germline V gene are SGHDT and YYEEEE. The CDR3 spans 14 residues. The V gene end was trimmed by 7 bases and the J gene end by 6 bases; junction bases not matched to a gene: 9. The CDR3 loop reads CASWALAGLNEQFF. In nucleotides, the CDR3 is TGTGCCAGCTGGGCCCTAGCGGGTCTCAATGAGCAGTTCTTC.

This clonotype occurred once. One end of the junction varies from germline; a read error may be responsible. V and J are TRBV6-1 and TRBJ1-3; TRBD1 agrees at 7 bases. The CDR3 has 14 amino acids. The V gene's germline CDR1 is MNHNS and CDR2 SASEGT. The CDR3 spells CASSKGGSGNAIYF. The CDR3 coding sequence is TGTGCCAGTAGTAAAGGGGGCTCTGGAAACGCCATATATTTT.

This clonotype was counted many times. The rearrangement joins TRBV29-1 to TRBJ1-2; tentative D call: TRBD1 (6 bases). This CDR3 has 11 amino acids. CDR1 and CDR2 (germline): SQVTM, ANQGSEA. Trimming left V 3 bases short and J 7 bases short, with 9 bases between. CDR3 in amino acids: CSVEGRGGYTF. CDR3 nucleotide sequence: TGCAGCGTTGAGGGCAGGGGTGGCTACACCTTC.

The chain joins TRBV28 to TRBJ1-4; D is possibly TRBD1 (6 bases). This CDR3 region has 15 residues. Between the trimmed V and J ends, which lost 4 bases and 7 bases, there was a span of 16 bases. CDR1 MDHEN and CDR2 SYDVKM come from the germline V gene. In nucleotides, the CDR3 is TGTGCCAGCAGTTCACCGGGACACTCAGGTGAAAAACTGTTTTTT. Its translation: CASSSPGHSGEKLFF.

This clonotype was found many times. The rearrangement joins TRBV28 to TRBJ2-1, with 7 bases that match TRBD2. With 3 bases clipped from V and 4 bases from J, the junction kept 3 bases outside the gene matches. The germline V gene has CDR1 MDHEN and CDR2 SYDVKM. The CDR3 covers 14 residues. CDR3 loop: CASSLRESYNEQFF. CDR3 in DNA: TGTGCCAGCAGTTTGCGGGAGTCTTACAATGAGCAGTTCTTC. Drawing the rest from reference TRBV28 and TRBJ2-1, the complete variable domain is DVKVTQSSRYLVKRTGEKVFLECVQDMDHENMFWYRQDPGLGLRLIYFSYDVKMKEKGDIPEGYSVSREKKERFSLILESASTNQTSMYLCASSLRESYNEQFFGPGTRLTVL.

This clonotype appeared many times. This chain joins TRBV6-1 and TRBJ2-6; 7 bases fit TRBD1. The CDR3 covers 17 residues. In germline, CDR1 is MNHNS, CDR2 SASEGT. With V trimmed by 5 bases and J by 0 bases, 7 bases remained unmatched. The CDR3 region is CASSWGTVFSGANVLTF. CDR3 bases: TGTGCCAGCAGTTGGGGGACAGTTTTCTCTGGGGCCAACGTCCTGACTTTC.